The clone carrying this TCR beta chain showed up just a few times. The sample belongs to a study of T cells in Graves' hyperthyroidism and ophthalmopathy. For the study at large: Blood was drawn when the patient was first diagnosed and still untreated.

CDR1 and CDR2 (germline): DFQATT, SNEGSKA (reference sequence). The V segment lost 2 bases and the J segment 0 bases; nucleotides outside the gene matches: 13. The CDR3 runs 18 residues. TCR beta CDR3 regions were amplified from RNA. In the first-round RT-PCR of the TCR CDR3, the HTBI primer set was used. Each CDR3 protein gets one entry after TCRdb re-called the multiplex PCR reads with MiXCR. The sample carries about 400,000 distinct CDR3 sequences, roughly 15% recorded once. Clinical symptoms, serum thyroxine and TRAb, thyroid ultrasound and orbital computed tomography were used for the diagnoses. Each 10 ml fresh peripheral blood draw supplied the PBMCs.

The source material was blood. The TCR sequence derives from a woman aged 55-69 years with Graves' ophthalmopathy. The V gene is TRBV20-1, the J gene TRBJ1-5; 7 nucleotides align to TRBD1. CDR3 loop: CSARKYRQGASSNQPQHF. CDR3 bases: TGCAGTGCTAGAAAATATAGACAGGGCGCCTCTAGCAATCAGCCCCAGCATTTT.